The entry that follows covers one T cell receptor beta chain sequence. The junction departs from the called germline gene at one end, perhaps through a read error. The data belong to a study of tumor and adjacent non-tumor tissue in lung cancer. TCRbeta libraries were built with three rounds of nested PCR, modified from ARM-PCR. Via MiXCR, TCRdb re-called the multiplex PCR reads, giving one row per CDR3 protein. Counted here are 70,000 to 95,000 distinct CDR3 sequences, 76% occurring once; the ten biggest clones make up less than 50%. No cell sorting was done before RNA was extracted from the tissue. The normal lung tissue was taken more than 3 cm from the tumor edge. The sequence came from a man in his sixties or seventies with non-small cell lung cancer. The source material was distant non-tumor lung tissue.

This chain's CDR3 is CASSLMTGPGEQYF. DNA for the CDR3: TGCGCCAGTAGCTTGATGACTGGACCGGGGGAGCAGTACTTC. The chain carries TRBV5-1 and TRBJ2-7, with D possibly being TRBD2 (5 bases). This CDR3 is 14 amino acids long. Germline CDR1 reads SGHRS; CDR2 reads YFSETQ.